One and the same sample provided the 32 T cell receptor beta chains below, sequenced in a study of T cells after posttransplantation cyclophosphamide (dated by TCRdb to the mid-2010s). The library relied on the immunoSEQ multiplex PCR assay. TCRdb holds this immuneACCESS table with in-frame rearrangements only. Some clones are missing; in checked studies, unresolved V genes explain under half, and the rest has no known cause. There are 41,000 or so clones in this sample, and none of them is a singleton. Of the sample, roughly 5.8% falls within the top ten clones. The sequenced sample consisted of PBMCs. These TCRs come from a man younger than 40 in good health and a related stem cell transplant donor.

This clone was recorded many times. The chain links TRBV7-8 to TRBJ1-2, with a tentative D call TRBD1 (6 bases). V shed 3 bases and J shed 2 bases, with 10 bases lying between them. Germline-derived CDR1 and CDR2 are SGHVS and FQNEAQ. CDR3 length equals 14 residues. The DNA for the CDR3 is TGTGCCAGCAGCTTGAGGGACAACAACTATGGCTACACCTTC. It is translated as CASSLRDNNYGYTF.

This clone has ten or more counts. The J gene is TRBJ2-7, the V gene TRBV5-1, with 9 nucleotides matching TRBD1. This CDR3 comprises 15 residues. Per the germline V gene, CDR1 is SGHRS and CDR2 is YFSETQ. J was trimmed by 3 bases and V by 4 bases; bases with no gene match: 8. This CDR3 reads CASSAVGQGNYEQYF. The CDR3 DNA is TGCGCCAGCAGCGCCGTAGGACAGGGGAACTACGAGCAGTACTTC.

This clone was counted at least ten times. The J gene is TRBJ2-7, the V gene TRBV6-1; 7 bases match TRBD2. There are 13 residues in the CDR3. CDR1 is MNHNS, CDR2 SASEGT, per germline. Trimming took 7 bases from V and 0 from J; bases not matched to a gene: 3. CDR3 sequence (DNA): TGTGCCAGCATAAGGACTAGCTCCTACGAGCAGTACTTC. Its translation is CASIRTSSYEQYF.

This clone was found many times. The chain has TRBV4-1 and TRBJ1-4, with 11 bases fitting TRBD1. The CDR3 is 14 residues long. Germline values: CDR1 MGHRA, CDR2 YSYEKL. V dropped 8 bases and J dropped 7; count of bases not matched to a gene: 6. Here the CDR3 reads CASGPGQGVEKLFF. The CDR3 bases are TGCGCCAGCGGACCGGGACAGGGGGTTGAAAAACTGTTTTTT.

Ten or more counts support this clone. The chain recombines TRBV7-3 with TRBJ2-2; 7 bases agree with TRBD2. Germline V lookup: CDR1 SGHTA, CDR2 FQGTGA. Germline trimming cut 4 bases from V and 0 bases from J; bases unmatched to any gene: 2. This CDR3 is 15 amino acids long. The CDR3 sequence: CASSSGTTNTGELFF. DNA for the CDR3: TGTGCCAGCAGCTCCGGGACTACGAACACCGGGGAGCTGTTTTTT.

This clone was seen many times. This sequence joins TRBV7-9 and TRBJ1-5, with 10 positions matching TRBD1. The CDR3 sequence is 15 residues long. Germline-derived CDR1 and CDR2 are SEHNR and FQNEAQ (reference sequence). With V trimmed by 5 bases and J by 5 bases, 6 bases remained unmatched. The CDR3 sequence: CASSLGGTGDQPQHF. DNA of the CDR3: TGTGCCAGCAGCCTGGGGGGGACAGGGGATCAGCCCCAGCATTTT. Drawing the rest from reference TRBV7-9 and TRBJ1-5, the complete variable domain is DTGVSQNPRHKITKRGQNVTFRCDPISEHNRLYWYRQTLGQGPEFLTYFQNEAQLEKSRLLSDRFSAERPKGSFSTLEIQRTEQGDSAMYLCASSLGGTGDQPQHFGDGTRLSIL.

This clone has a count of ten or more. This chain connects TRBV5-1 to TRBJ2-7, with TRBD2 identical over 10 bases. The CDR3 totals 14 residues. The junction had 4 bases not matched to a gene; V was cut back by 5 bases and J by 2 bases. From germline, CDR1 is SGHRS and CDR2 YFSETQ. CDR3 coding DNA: TGCGCCAGCAGTTGGACTAGCGGAACCTACGAGCAGTACTTC. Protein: CASSWTSGTYEQYF. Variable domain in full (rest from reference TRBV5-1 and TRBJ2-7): KAGVTQTPRYLIKTRGQQVTLSCSPISGHRSVSWYQQTPGQGLQFLFEYFSETQRNKGNFPGRFSGRQFSNSRSEMNVSTLELGDSALYLCASSWTSGTYEQYFGPGTRLTVT.

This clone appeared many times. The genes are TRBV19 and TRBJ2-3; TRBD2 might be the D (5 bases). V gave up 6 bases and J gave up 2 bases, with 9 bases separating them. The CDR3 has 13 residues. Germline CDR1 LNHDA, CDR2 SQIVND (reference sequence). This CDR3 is CASSLAFTDTQYF. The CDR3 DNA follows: TGTGCCAGTAGCCTAGCATTCACAGATACGCAGTATTTT.

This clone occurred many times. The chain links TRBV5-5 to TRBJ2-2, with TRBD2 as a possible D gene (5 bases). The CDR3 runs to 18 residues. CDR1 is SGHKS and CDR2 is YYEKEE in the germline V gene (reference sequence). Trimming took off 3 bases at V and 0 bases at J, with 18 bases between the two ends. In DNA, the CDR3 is TGTGCCAGCAGCTCCTGGCGGGCAGCGACCGCGAACACCGGGGAGCTGTTTTTT. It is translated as CASSSWRAATANTGELFF.

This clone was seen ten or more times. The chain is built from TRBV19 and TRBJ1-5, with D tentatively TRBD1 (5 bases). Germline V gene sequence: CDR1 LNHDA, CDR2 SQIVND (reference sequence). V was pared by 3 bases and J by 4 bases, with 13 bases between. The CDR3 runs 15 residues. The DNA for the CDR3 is TGTGCCAGTAGTATGTCCTGGGGGGGGAATCAGCCCCAGCATTTT. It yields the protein CASSMSWGGNQPQHF.

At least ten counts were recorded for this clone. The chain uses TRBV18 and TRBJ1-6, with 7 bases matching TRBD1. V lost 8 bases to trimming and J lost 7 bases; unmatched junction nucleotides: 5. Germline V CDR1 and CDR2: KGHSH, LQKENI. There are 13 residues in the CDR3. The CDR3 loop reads CASLTGLNSPLHF. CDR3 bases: TGTGCCAGCCTGACAGGGCTCAATTCACCCCTCCACTTT. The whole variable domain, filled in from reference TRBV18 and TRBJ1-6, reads NAGVMQNPRHLVRRRGQEARLRCSPMKGHSHVYWYRQLPEEGLKFMVYLQKENIIDESGMPKERFSAEFPKEGPSILRIQQVVRGDSAAYFCASLTGLNSPLHFGNGTRLTVT.

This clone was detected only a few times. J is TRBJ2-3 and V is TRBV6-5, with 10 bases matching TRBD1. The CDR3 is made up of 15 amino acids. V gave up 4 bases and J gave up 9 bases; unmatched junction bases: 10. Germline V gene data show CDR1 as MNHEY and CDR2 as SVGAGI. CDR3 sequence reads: CASSFQRQGAQTQYF. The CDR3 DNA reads TGTGCCAGCAGTTTTCAAAGACAGGGGGCTCAAACGCAGTATTTT.

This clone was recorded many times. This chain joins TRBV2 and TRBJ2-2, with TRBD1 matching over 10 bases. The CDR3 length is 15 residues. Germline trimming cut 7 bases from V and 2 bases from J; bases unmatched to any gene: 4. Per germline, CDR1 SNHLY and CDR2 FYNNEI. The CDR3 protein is CASKPTGGNTGELFF. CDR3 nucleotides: TGTGCCAGCAAACCGACAGGGGGCAACACCGGGGAGCTGTTTTTT.

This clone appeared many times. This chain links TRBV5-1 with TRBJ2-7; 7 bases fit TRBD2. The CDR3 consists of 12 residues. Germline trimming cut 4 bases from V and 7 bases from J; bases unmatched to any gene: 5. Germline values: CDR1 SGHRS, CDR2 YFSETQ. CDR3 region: CASSAQGGEQYF. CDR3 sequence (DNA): TGCGCCAGCAGCGCCCAGGGAGGGGAGCAGTACTTC.

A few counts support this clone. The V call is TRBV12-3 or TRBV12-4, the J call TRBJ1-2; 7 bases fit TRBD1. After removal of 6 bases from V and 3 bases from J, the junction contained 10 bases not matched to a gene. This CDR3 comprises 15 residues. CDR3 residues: CASSRFGQADYGYTF. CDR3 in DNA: TGTGCCAGCAGCCGCTTCGGACAGGCGGACTATGGCTACACCTTC.

CDR3 protein: CASSQNQGVDYGYTF. In DNA form, the CDR3 reads TGCGCCAGCAGCCAAAACCAAGGGGTCGACTATGGCTACACCTTC. V gene TRBV4-1 combines with J gene TRBJ1-2; the D gene is possibly TRBD1 (5 bases). The germline gives CDR1 MGHRA, CDR2 YSYEKL. V was clipped by 2 bases and J by 3 bases, with 13 bases between them. The CDR3 covers 15 residues.

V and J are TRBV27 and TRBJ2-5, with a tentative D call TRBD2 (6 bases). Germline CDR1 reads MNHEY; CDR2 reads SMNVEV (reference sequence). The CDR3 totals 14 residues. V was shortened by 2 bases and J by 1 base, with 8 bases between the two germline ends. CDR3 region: CASSLGGFQETQYF. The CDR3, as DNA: TGTGCCAGCAGTTTAGGGGGGTTCCAAGAGACCCAGTACTTC.

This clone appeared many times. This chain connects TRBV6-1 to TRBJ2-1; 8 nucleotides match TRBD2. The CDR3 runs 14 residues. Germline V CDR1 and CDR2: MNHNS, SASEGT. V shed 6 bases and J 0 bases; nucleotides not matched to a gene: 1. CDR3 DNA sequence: TGTGCCAGCAGGCTAGCGGGCTCCTACAATGAGCAGTTCTTC. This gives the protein CASRLAGSYNEQFF.

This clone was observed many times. The CDR3 nucleotides are TGTGCCAGCAGCCCTACAGGGAGCTCTGGAAACACCATATATTTT. Translating gives CASSPTGSSGNTIYF. The chain recombines TRBV27 with TRBJ1-3, with D perhaps matching TRBD1 (6 bases). V dropped 6 bases and J dropped 0 bases, with 12 bases sitting between them. The CDR3 covers 15 residues. CDR1 MNHEY and CDR2 SMNVEV come from the germline V gene (reference sequence).

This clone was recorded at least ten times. CDR3 coding DNA: TGCGCCAGCAGCCTTGGACATTTGGGGAACATTCAGTACTTC. Translated, it gives CASSLGHLGNIQYF. J is TRBJ2-4 and V is TRBV4-3; tentative D call: TRBD1 (5 bases). CDR1 and CDR2 (germline): LGHNA, YSLEER. The CDR3 contains 14 residues. The V and J ends lost 4 bases and 7 bases respectively, with 14 bases between them.

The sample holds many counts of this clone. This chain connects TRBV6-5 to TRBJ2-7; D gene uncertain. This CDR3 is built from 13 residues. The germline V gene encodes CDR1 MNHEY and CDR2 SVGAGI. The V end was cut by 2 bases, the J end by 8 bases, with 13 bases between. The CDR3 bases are TGTGCCAGCAGTTACACCCCGCGACACCAGCAGTACTTC. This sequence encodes CASSYTPRHQQYF.

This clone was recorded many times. CDR3 region: CASSVDGQGVGYGYTF. The CDR3 DNA reads as TGTGCCAGCAGCGTAGATGGTCAGGGGGTGGGCTATGGCTACACCTTC. The J gene is TRBJ1-2, the V gene TRBV9; 7 nucleotides agree with TRBD1. The CDR3 has 16 amino acids. The V gene end was trimmed by 0 bases and the J gene end by 4 bases; junction bases not matched to a gene: 9. The germline V gene has CDR1 SGDLS and CDR2 YYNGEE.

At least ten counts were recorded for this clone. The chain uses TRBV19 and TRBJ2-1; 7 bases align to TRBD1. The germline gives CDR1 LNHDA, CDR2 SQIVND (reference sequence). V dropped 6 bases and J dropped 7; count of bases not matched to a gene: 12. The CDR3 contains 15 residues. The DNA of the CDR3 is TGTGCCAGTAGCCTTCAGGGGGTGATTAGGAATGAGCAGTTCTTC. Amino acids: CASSLQGVIRNEQFF.

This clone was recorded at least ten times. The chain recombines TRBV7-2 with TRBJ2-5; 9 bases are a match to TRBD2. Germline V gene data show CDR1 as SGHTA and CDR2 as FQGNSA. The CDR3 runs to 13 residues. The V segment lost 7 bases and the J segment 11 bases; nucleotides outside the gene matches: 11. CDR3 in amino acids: CASTLKAGGRQYF. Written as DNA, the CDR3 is TGTGCCAGCACCTTGAAAGCGGGGGGTCGGCAGTACTTC.

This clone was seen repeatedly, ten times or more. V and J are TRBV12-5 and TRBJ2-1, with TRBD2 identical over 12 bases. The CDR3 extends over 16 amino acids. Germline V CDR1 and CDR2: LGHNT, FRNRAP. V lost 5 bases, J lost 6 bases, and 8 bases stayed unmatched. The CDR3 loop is CASGPTTSGGSNEQFF. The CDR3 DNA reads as TGTGCTAGTGGTCCTACGACTAGCGGGGGAAGCAATGAGCAGTTCTTC.

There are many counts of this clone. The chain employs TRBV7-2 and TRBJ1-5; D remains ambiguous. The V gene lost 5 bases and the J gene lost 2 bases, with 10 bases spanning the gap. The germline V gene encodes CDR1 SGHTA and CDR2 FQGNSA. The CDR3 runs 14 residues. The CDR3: CASSHDTRNQPQHF. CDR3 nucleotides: TGTGCCAGCAGCCACGACACCCGCAATCAGCCCCAGCATTTT.

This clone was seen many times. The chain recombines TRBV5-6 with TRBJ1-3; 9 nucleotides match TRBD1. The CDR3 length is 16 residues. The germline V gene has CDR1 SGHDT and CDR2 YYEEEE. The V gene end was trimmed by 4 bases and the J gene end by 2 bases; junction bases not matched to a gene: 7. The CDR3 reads CASSEPDRGTGNTIYF. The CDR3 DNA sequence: TGTGCCAGCAGCGAGCCAGACAGGGGGACTGGAAACACCATATATTTT.

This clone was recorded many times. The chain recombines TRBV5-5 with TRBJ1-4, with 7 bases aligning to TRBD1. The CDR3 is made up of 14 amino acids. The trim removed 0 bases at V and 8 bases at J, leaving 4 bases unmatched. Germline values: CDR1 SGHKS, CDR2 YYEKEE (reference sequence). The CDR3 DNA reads TGTGCCAGCAGCTTGGGACAGGGCTACGAAAAACTGTTTTTT. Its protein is CASSLGQGYEKLFF.

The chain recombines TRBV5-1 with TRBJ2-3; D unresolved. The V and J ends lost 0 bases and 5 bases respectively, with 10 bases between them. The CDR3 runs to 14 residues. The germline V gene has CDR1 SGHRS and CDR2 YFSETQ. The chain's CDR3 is CASSLVSEKDTQYF. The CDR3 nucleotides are TGCGCCAGCAGCTTGGTGTCAGAAAAAGATACGCAGTATTTT. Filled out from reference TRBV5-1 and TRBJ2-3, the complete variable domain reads KAGVTQTPRYLIKTRGQQVTLSCSPISGHRSVSWYQQTPGQGLQFLFEYFSETQRNKGNFPGRFSGRQFSNSRSEMNVSTLELGDSALYLCASSLVSEKDTQYFGPGTRLTVL.

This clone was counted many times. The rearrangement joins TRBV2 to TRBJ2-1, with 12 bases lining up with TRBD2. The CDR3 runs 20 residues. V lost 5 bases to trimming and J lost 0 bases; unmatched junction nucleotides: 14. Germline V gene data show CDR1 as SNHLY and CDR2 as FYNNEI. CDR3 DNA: TGTGCCAGCAGTACGAACAGGCTAGCGGGGGGGGGAAGCTCCTACAATGAGCAGTTCTTC. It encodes CASSTNRLAGGGSSYNEQFF.

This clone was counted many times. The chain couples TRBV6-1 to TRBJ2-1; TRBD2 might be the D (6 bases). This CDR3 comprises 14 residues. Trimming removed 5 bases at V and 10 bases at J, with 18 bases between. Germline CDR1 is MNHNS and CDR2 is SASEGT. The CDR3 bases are TGTGCCAGCAGTATAGTAATCGGGGGAAGGGAGCAGTTCTTC. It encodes CASSIVIGGREQFF.

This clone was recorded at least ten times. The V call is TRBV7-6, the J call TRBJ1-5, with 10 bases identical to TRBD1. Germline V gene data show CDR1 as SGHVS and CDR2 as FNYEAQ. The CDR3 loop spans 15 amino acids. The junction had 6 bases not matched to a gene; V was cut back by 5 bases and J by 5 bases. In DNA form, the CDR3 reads TGTGCCAGCAGCATTGGGACAGGGGACGATCAGCCCCAGCATTTT. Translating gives CASSIGTGDDQPQHF.